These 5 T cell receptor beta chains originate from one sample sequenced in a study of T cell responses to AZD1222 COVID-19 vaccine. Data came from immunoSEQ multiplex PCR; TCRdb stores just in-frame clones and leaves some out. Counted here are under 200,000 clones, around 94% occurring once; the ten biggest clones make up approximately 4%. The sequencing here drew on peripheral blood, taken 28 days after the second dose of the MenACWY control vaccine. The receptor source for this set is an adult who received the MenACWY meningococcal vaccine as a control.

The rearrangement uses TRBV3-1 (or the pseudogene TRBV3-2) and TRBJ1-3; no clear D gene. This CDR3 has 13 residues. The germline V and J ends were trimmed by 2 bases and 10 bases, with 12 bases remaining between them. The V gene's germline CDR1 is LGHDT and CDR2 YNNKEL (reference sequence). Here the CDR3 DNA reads TGTGCCAGCAGCCAAAACAGCCGTCAGACCATATATTTT. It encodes CASSQNSRQTIYF.

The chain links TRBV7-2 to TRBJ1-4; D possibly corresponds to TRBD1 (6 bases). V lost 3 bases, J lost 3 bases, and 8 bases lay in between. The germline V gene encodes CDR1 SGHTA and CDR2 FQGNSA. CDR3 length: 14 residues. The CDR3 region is CASSLDSANEKLFF. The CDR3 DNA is TGTGCCAGCAGCTTGGACAGCGCTAATGAAAAACTGTTTTTT.

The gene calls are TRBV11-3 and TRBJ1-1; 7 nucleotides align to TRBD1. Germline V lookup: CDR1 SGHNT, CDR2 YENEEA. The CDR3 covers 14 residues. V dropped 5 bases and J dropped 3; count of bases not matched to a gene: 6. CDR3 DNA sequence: TGTGCCAGCAGCGGGGGACAGTGGGACACTGAAGCTTTCTTT. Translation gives CASSGGQWDTEAFF. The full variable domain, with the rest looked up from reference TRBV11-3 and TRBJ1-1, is EAGVVQSPRYKIIEKKQPVAFWCNPISGHNTLYWYLQNLGQGPELLIRYENEEAVDDSQLPKDRFSAERLKGVDSTLKIQPAELGDSAVYLCASSGGQWDTEAFFGQGTRLTVV.

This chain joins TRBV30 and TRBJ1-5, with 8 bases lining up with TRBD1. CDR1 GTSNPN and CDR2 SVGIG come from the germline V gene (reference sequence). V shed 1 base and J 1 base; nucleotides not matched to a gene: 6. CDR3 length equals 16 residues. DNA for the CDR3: TGTGCCTGGAGTGAACAGGGGGTGGTGAGCAATCAGCCCCAGCATTTT. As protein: CAWSEQGVVSNQPQHF.

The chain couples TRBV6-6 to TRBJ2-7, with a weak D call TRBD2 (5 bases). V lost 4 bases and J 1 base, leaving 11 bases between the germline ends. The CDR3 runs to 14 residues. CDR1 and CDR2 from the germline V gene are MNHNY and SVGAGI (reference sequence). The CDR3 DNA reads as TGTGCCAGCAGTTTTTCCGGAGGATCCTACGAGCAGTACTTC. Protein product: CASSFSGGSYEQYF.